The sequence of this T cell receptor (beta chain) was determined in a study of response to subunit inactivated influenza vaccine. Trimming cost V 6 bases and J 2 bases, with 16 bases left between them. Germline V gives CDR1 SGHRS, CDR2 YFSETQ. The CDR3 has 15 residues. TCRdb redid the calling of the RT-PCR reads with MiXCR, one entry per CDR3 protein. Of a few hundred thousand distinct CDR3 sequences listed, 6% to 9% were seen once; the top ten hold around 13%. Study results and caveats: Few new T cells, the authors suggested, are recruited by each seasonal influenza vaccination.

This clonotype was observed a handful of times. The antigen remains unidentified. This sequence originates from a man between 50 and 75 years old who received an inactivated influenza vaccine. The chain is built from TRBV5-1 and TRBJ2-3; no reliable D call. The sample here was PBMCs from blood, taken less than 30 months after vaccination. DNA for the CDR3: TGCGCCAGCAACTCCCACCAGGCAGCCACAGATACGCAGTATTTT. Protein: CASNSHQAATDTQYF.